This is a list of T cell receptor beta chains from one sample in a study of cytomegalovirus exposure and HLA in healthy donors. Generated by immunoSEQ multiplex PCR, the TCRdb table keeps only in-frame clones and is missing some. The sample has fewer than 150,000 clones, less than 80% seen once. The specimen was PBMCs. These receptors were obtained from a woman in her forties in good health and CMV-seropositive. CDR3s include the opening cysteine and the closing phenylalanine or tryptophan. D genes are given only for firm matches. The size field is filled for only some rows; it gives once, few, many or a size class.

V	J	size	D	DNA	CDR3
TRBV5-4	TRBJ1-2	few	TRBD1	TGTGCCAGCAGCTTCGTACAGGGGCTCGGCTACACCTTC	CASSFVQGLGYTF
TRBV7-3	TRBJ1-3	-	-	TGTGCCAGCAGCTTAACGCCCGGCTCTGGAAACACCATATATTTT	CASSLTPGSGNTIYF
TRBV18	TRBJ1-2	-	-	TGTGCCAGCTCAGTAACCAGCGAGTTGAGCTATGGCTACACCTTC	CASSVTSELSYGYTF
TRBV7-3	TRBJ2-7	few	TRBD2	TGTGCCAGCAGCTTAACTGGGAGCAGCGGGGCCTCCTACGAGCAGTACTTC	CASSLTGSSGASYEQYF
TRBV7-7	TRBJ2-5	-	TRBD1	TGTGCTAGCAGCACAGGGGGCTTTGAGACCCAGTACTTC	CASSTGGFETQYF
TRBV11-2	TRBJ2-3	-	TRBD2	TGTGCCAGCAGCTCATACGGGCGGGGGGCCACAGATACGCAGTATTTT	CASSSYGRGATDTQYF
TRBV15	TRBJ2-1	few	TRBD2	TGTGCCACCAGCAGGGGGAGGGAGTGGCTGGATGAGCAGTTCTTC	CATSRGREWLDEQFF
TRBV4-3	TRBJ1-6	-	-	TGCGCCAGCAGTCAGGTGTCGGATAATTCACCCCTCCACTTT	CASSQVSDNSPLHF
TRBV10-3	TRBJ2-1	-	TRBD2	TGTGCCATCAGTCCTCGGGTAGCGGGGGACAATGAGCAGTTCTTC	CAISPRVAGDNEQFF
TRBV7-2	TRBJ2-1	-	TRBD2	TGTGCCAGCAGCTTAGCTGGGACTAGCAATGAGCAGTTCTTC	CASSLAGTSNEQFF